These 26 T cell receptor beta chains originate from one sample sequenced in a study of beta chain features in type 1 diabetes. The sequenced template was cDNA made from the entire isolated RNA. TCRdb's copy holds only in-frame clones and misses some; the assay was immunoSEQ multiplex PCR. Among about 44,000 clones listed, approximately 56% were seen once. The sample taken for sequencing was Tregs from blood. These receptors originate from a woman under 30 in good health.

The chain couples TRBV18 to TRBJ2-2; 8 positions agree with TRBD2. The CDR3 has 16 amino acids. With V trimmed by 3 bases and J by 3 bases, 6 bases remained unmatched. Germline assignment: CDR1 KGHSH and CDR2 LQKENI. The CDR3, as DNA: TGTGCCAGCTCACCCATCGGAGCGGGAGACACCGGGGAGCTGTTTTTT. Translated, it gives CASSPIGAGDTGELFF.

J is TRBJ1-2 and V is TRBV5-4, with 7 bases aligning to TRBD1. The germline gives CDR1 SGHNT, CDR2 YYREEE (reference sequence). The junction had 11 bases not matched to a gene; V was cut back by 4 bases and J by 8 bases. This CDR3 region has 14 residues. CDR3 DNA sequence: TGTGCCAGCAGCACGTACGAGGGGGCAGGCGGCTACACCTTC. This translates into CASSTYEGAGGYTF. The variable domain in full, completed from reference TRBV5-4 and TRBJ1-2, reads ETGVTQSPTHLIKTRGQQVTLRCSSQSGHNTVSWYQQALGQGPQFIFQYYREEENGRGNFPPRFSGLQFPNYSSELNVNALELDDSALYLCASSTYEGAGGYTFGSGTRLTVV.

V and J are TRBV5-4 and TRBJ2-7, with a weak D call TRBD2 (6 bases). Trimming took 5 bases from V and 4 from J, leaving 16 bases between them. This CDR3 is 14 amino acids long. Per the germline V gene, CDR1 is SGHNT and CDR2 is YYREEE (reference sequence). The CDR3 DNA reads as TGTGCCAGCAGTCTCCGTGGTAGCGGATACGAGCAGTACTTC. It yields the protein CASSLRGSGYEQYF.

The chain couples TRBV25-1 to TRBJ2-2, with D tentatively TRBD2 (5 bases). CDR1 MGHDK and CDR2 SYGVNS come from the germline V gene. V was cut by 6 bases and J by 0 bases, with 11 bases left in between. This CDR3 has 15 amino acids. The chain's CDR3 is CASSGLYANTGELFF. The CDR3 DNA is TGTGCCAGCAGCGGACTGTACGCGAACACCGGGGAGCTGTTTTTT.

The CDR3 DNA follows: TGCAGTGCGCGGGACCTCACGCAGTATTTT. It encodes CSARDLTQYF. The chain has TRBV20-1 and TRBJ2-3; the D gene is possibly TRBD2 (6 bases). Trimming pared 6 bases from V and 9 bases from J, leaving 10 bases between. This CDR3 is 10 amino acids long. Germline values: CDR1 DFQATT, CDR2 SNEGSKA (reference sequence).

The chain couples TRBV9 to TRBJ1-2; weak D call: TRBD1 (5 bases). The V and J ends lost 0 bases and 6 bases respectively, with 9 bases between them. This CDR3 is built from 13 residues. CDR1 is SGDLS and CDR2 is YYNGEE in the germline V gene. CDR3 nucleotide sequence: TGTGCCAGCAGCGTAGTTAGGGGCGATGGCTACACCTTC. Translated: CASSVVRGDGYTF.

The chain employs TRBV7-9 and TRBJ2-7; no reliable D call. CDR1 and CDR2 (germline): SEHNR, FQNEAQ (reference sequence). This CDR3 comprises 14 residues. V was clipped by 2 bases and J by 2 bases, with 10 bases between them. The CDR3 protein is CASSLTRIAYEQYF. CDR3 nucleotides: TGTGCCAGCAGCTTAACGCGGATTGCCTACGAGCAGTACTTC.

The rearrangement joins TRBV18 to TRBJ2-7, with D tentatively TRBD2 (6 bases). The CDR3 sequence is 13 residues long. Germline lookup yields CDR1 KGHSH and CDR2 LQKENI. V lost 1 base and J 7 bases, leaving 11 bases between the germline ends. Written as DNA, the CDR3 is TGTGCCAGCTCACCACTAGCGGAGGGGGAGCAGTACTTC. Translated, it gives CASSPLAEGEQYF.

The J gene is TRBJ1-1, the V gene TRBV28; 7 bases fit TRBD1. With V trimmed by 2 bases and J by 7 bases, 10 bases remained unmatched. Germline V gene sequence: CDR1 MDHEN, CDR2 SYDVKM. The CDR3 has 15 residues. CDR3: CASSLAEGGQLEAFF. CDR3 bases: TGTGCCAGCAGTTTAGCGGAGGGGGGACAGCTTGAAGCTTTCTTT.

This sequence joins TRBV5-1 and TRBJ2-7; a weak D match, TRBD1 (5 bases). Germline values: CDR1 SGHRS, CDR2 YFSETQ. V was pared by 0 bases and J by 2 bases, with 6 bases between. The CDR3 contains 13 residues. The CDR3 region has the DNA TGCGCCAGCAGCTTGGGGACAACCTACGAGCAGTACTTC. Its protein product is CASSLGTTYEQYF.

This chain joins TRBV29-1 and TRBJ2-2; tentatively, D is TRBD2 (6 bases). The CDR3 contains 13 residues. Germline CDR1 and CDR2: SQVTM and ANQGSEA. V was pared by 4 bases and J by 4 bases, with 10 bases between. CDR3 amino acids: CSVALGGTGELFF. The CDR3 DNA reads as TGCAGCGTTGCTCTGGGGGGCACCGGGGAGCTGTTTTTT.

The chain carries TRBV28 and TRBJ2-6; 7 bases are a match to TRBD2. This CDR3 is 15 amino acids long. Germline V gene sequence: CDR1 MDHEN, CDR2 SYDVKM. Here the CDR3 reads CATSGGVAGANVLTF. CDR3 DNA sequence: TGTGCTACCAGTGGGGGGGTTGCTGGGGCCAACGTCCTGACTTTC.

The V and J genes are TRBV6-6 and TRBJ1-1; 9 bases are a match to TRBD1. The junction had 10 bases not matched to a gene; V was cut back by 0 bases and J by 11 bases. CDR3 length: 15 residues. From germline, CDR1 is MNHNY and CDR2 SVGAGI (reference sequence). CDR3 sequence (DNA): TGTGCCAGCAGTTACTCCACAGGGGGCGGTGGGGTTGCTTTCTTT. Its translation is CASSYSTGGGGVAFF.

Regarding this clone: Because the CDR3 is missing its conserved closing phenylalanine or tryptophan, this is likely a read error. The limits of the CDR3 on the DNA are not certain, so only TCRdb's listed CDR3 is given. The CDR3 sequence: CASSPSRGG. V is TRBV18 and J is TRBJ1-1. The CDR3 length is 9 residues, termini included. Germline loops: CDR1 KGHSH, CDR2 LQKENI.

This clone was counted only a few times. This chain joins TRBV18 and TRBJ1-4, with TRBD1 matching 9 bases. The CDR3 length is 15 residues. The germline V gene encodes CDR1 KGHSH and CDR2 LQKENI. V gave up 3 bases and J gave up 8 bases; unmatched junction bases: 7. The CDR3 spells CASSPWTGEKEKLFF. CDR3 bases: TGTGCCAGCTCACCCTGGACAGGGGAAAAGGAAAAACTGTTTTTT.

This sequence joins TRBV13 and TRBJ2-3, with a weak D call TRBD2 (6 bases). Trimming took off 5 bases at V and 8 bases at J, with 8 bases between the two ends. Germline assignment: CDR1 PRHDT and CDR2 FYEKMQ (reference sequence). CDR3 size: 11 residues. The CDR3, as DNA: TGTGCCAGCAGCCCCGGGGGTACGCAGTATTTT. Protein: CASSPGGTQYF.

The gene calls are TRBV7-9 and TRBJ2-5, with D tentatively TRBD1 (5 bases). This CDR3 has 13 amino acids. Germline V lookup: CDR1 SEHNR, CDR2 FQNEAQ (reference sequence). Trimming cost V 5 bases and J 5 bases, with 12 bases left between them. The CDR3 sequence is CASSQTGFETQYF. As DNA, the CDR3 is TGTGCCAGCAGCCAAACAGGCTTCGAGACCCAGTACTTC.

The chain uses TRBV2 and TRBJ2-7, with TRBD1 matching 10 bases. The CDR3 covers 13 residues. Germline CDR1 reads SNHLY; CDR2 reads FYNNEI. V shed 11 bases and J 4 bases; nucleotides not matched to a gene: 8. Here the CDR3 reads CAGTTGGLYEQYF. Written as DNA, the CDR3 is TGTGCCGGTACGACAGGGGGCTTGTACGAGCAGTACTTC.

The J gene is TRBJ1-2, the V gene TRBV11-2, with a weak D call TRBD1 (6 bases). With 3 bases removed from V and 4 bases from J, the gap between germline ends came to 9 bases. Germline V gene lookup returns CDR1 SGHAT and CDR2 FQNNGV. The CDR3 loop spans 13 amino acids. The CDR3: CASSLQDSYGYTF. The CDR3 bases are TGTGCCAGCAGCTTGCAGGACAGCTATGGCTACACCTTC.

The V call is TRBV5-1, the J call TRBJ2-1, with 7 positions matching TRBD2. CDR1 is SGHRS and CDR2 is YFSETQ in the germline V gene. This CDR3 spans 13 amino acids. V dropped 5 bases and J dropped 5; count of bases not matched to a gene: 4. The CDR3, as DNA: TGCGCCAGCAGTCCCGGACTAGACAATGAGCAGTTCTTC. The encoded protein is CASSPGLDNEQFF.

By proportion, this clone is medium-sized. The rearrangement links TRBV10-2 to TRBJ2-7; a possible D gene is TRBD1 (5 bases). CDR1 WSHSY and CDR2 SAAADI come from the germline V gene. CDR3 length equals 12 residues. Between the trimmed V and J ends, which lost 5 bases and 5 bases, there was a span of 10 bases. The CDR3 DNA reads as TGCGCCAGCAGTCTCAGGGCCAACGAGCAGTACTTC. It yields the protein CASSLRANEQYF.

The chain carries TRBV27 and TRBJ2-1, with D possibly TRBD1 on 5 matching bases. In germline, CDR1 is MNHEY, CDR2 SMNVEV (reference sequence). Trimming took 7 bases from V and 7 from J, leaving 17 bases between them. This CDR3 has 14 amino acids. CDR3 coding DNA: TGTGCCAGCACGGCGTCGGCAGGGTCGAATGAGCAGTTCTTC. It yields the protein CASTASAGSNEQFF.

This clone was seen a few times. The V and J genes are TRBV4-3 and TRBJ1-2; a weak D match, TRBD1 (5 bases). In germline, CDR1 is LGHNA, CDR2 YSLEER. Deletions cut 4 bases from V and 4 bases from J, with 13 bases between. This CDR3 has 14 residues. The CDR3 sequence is CASSPTLGGYGYTF. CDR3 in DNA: TGCGCCAGCAGCCCGACTCTGGGGGGCTATGGCTACACCTTC.

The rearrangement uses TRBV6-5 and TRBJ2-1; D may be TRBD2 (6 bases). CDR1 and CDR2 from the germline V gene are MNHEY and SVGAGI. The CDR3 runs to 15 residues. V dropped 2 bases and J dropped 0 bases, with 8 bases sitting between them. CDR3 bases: TGTGCCAGCAGTTACGACGGGAGCTCCTACAATGAGCAGTTCTTC. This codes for CASSYDGSSYNEQFF.

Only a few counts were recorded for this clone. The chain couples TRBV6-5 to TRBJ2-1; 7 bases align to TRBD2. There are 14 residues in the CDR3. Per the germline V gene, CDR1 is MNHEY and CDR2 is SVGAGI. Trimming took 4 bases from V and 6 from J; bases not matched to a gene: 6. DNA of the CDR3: TGTGCCAGCAGTTTTCTTAGCGGGCGCAATGAGCAGTTCTTC. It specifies CASSFLSGRNEQFF.

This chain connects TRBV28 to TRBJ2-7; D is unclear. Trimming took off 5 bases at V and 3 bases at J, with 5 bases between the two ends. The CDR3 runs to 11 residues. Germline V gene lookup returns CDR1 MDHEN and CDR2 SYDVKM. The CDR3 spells CASSLLYEQYF. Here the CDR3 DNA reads TGTGCCAGCAGTCTCCTCTACGAGCAGTACTTC. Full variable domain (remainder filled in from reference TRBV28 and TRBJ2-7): DVKVTQSSRYLVKRTGEKVFLECVQDMDHENMFWYRQDPGLGLRLIYFSYDVKMKEKGDIPEGYSVSREKKERFSLILESASTNQTSMYLCASSLLYEQYFGPGTRLTVT.